This T cell receptor (beta chain) was identified during a study of beta chain features in type 1 diabetes. The wider study: On cell yields, gender and age, patients and healthy donors were similar.

The CDR3 is 15 amino acids. V trimming: 3 bases; J trimming: 2 bases; junction bases outside the gene matches: 8. Germline V CDR1 and CDR2: SQVTM, ANQGSEA. Reverse transcription of all isolated RNA meant that expressed TCRB transcripts were sequenced. Some clones are missing from TCRdb's copy, which holds only in-frame ones; the method was immunoSEQ multiplex PCR. The data show about 190,000 clones, with approximately 8.4% seen just once and roughly 0.46% held by the top ten. Study-level points and caveats: For patients and controls alike, PCR might favor shorter templates to the same degree. Across all four CD4+ subsets, people with type 1 diabetes showed modestly shorter TCRB CDR3s. Type 1 diabetes patients showed fewer insertions and more deletions at VDJ junctions.

This clone was detected only a few times. What it binds is unknown. The sample was central memory CD4+ T cells from blood. The origin of this receptor is a man younger than 35 with type 1 diabetes. The chain joins TRBV29-1 to TRBJ2-3, with 7 bases identical to TRBD1. The chain's CDR3 is CSVDPSQGPTDTQYF. In nucleotides, the CDR3 is TGCAGCGTTGACCCCTCACAGGGGCCCACAGATACGCAGTATTTT.